Listed below are T cell receptor beta chains from one sample, sequenced in a study of shared clonotypes between healthy human individuals. The table came from immunoSEQ multiplex PCR; TCRdb's copy has only in-frame clones and leaves some out. The sample consists of 2 million to 3 million clones, approximately 92% of them appearing once. The sequencing sample was made of naive CD4+ T cells sorted from blood. The receptors stem from a young man in good health. Each CDR3 is given with its conserved first and last residue. Fields, in order: clone size, V gene, J gene, D gene, CDR3 DNA, CDR3 protein. The D gene is left open where the match is weak. Not every row has a clone size; where given, it reads once, few, many or a size class.

clone size: -
V gene: TRBV6-6
J gene: TRBJ2-4
D gene: -
CDR3 DNA: TGTGCCATCTCAGTCGGACAGATGAACATTCAGTACTTC
CDR3 protein: CAISVGQMNIQYF

clone size: -
V gene: TRBV5-1
J gene: TRBJ2-5
D gene: TRBD1
CDR3 DNA: TGCGCCAGCAGCCCCCGGGACAGGGGCACGGAGACCCAGTACTTC
CDR3 protein: CASSPRDRGTETQYF

clone size: -
V gene: TRBV5-5
J gene: TRBJ1-4
D gene: -
CDR3 DNA: TGTGCCAGCAGCTTGGCCGGGCGGGAAAAACTGTTTTTT
CDR3 protein: CASSLAGREKLFF

clone size: -
V gene: TRBV5-1
J gene: TRBJ2-5
D gene: TRBD1
CDR3 DNA: TGCGCCAGCAGCTCGGACAGGGTAGAGACCCAGTACTTC
CDR3 protein: CASSSDRVETQYF

clone size: -
V gene: TRBV5-4
J gene: TRBJ2-5
D gene: -
CDR3 DNA: TGTGCCAGCAGCGAAGACGGAAACCAAGAGACCCAGTACTTC
CDR3 protein: CASSEDGNQETQYF

clone size: -
V gene: TRBV28
J gene: TRBJ2-7
D gene: TRBD1
CDR3 DNA: TGTGCCAGCAGTACCGGGACAGGGGCATACGAGCAGTACTTC
CDR3 protein: CASSTGTGAYEQYF

clone size: -
V gene: TRBV6-4
J gene: TRBJ2-7
D gene: TRBD1
CDR3 DNA: TGTGCCAGCAGCAATGAACGGACAGGCAGTGTTTACGAGCAGTACTTC
CDR3 protein: CASSNERTGSVYEQYF

clone size: -
V gene: TRBV10-3
J gene: TRBJ1-5
D gene: -
CDR3 DNA: TGTGCCATCAGTGAGCTGGAGGGCCAGCCCCAGCATTTT
CDR3 protein: CAISELEGQPQHF

clone size: -
V gene: TRBV10-3
J gene: TRBJ2-1
D gene: -
CDR3 DNA: TGTGCCATCAGTGAAGCAGGGGTCGGGCATGAGCAGTTCTTC
CDR3 protein: CAISEAGVGHEQFF

clone size: -
V gene: TRBV2
J gene: TRBJ1-4
D gene: -
CDR3 DNA: TGTGCCAGCAAGGATCGGGAAGAAAAACTGTTTTTT
CDR3 protein: CASKDREEKLFF

clone size: -
V gene: TRBV18
J gene: TRBJ2-5
D gene: TRBD1
CDR3 DNA: TGTGCCAGCTCTCTACAGGGGTCTGGGGAGACCCAGTACTTC
CDR3 protein: CASSLQGSGETQYF

clone size: once
V gene: TRBV15
J gene: TRBJ1-3
D gene: TRBD1
CDR3 DNA: TGTGCCACCAGCAGAGATCCCGGACAGGCCCTATATTTT
CDR3 protein: CATSRDPGQALYF

clone size: -
V gene: TRBV6-5
J gene: TRBJ1-2
D gene: -
CDR3 DNA: TGTGCCAGCAGTCGGACAGCCAACTATGGCTACACCTTC
CDR3 protein: CASSRTANYGYTF

clone size: -
V gene: TRBV11-2
J gene: TRBJ2-4
D gene: -
CDR3 DNA: TGTGCCAGCAGCTTAGGGACTGGCAAAAACATTCAGTACTTC
CDR3 protein: CASSLGTGKNIQYF

clone size: -
V gene: TRBV11-2
J gene: TRBJ2-1
D gene: TRBD2
CDR3 DNA: TGTGCCAGCAGCCTAGCGGGGGGCCACCGGCCCTCCTACAATGAGCAGTTCTTC
CDR3 protein: CASSLAGGHRPSYNEQFF

clone size: -
V gene: TRBV23-1
J gene: TRBJ2-1
D gene: TRBD2
CDR3 DNA: TGCGCCAGCAGTCCCAGGGGGCTACTTAGCGGGAGGGCGGGGAATGAGCAGTTCTTC
CDR3 protein: CASSPRGLLSGRAGNEQFF

clone size: -
V gene: TRBV7-8
J gene: TRBJ2-1
D gene: -
CDR3 DNA: TGTGCCAGCAGCCTGAAACAGGGTATTGACCACAATGAGCAGTTCTTC
CDR3 protein: CASSLKQGIDHNEQFF

clone size: -
V gene: TRBV29-1
J gene: TRBJ2-7
D gene: -
CDR3 DNA: TGCAGCGTCCTTGCGGGGTCGTACGAGCAGTACTTC
CDR3 protein: CSVLAGSYEQYF

clone size: once
V gene: TRBV7-2
J gene: TRBJ1-2
D gene: -
CDR3 DNA: TGTGCCAGCAGCTTAGAGCAAGGCTATGGCTACACCTTC
CDR3 protein: CASSLEQGYGYTF

clone size: -
V gene: TRBV27
J gene: TRBJ2-7
D gene: TRBD2
CDR3 DNA: TGTGCCAGCAGTTCGATTAACCCGGCTCTCGGTCGGGCTAGCGGGGGGCGGTACGAGCAGTACTTC
CDR3 protein: CASSSINPALGRASGGRYEQYF

clone size: -
V gene: TRBV5-1
J gene: TRBJ2-5
D gene: TRBD2
CDR3 DNA: TGCGCCAGCAGCCACGGCGGGGGGCAGGGGGAGACCCAGTACTTC
CDR3 protein: CASSHGGGQGETQYF

clone size: -
V gene: TRBV4-1
J gene: TRBJ1-2
D gene: -
CDR3 DNA: TGCGCCAGCAGCCAAGCTTTGGGCAGGGGAGGGGTTGACTATGGCTACACCTTC
CDR3 protein: CASSQALGRGGVDYGYTF

clone size: -
V gene: TRBV10-3
J gene: TRBJ2-2
D gene: -
CDR3 DNA: TGTGCCACCGAGACACGGGACCATAAGGCCGGGGAGCTGTTTTTT
CDR3 protein: CATETRDHKAGELFF

clone size: -
V gene: TRBV20-1
J gene: TRBJ1-1
D gene: -
CDR3 DNA: TGCAGTGCGCCGGAGAACACTGAAGCTTTCTTT
CDR3 protein: CSAPENTEAFF

clone size: -
V gene: TRBV6-1
J gene: TRBJ2-4
D gene: TRBD2
CDR3 DNA: TGTGCCAGCAGTGAAGCGGGACTAAGTGGCAAAAACATTCAGTACTTC
CDR3 protein: CASSEAGLSGKNIQYF

clone size: few
V gene: TRBV6-5
J gene: TRBJ1-1
D gene: -
CDR3 DNA: TGTGCCAGCAGCCCCGGTGGCACTGAAGCTTTCTTT
CDR3 protein: CASSPGGTEAFF

clone size: -
V gene: TRBV4-3
J gene: TRBJ1-1
D gene: TRBD1
CDR3 DNA: TGCGCCAGCAGCCAAGGGTTCCGGGACAGGCTTGTTGCGAACACTGAAGCTTTCTTT
CDR3 protein: CASSQGFRDRLVANTEAFF

clone size: -
V gene: TRBV11-2
J gene: TRBJ2-7
D gene: -
CDR3 DNA: TGTGCCAGCAGCTTAGATCGGGAAAGTCCGCGGCAGTACTTC
CDR3 protein: CASSLDRESPRQYF

clone size: -
V gene: TRBV28
J gene: TRBJ2-7
D gene: -
CDR3 DNA: TGTGCCAGCACCTTGGAGGGGAGCTACGAGCAGTACTTC
CDR3 protein: CASTLEGSYEQYF

clone size: -
V gene: TRBV29-1
J gene: TRBJ2-1
D gene: TRBD2
CDR3 DNA: TGCAGCGTTGAGGGGGGACTAGGGAGGGAGGGTGAGCAGTTCTTC
CDR3 protein: CSVEGGLGREGEQFF

clone size: -
V gene: TRBV5-1
J gene: TRBJ2-7
D gene: -
CDR3 DNA: TGCGCCAGCAGCTTACGGGGAGCGAGGGAGCAGTACTTC
CDR3 protein: CASSLRGAREQYF

clone size: -
V gene: TRBV7-2
J gene: TRBJ2-7
D gene: -
CDR3 DNA: TGTGCCAGCAGCTTAGCGGGAGGCCCCTACGAGCAGTACTTC
CDR3 protein: CASSLAGGPYEQYF

clone size: -
V gene: TRBV5-1
J gene: TRBJ2-2
D gene: TRBD1
CDR3 DNA: TGCGCCAGCAGCGCGACAGGGAGCGGGGAGCTGTTTTTT
CDR3 protein: CASSATGSGELFF

clone size: -
V gene: TRBV10-3
J gene: TRBJ2-1
D gene: -
CDR3 DNA: TGTGCCATCACCCCGGAGGGGGGCAACCACAATGAGCAGTTCTTC
CDR3 protein: CAITPEGGNHNEQFF

clone size: -
V gene: TRBV18
J gene: TRBJ2-1
D gene: -
CDR3 DNA: TGTGCCAGCTCACGCCCCTCCCTGGGTATAAATGAGCAGTTCTTC
CDR3 protein: CASSRPSLGINEQFF

clone size: -
V gene: TRBV4-1
J gene: TRBJ2-6
D gene: -
CDR3 DNA: TGCGCCAGCAGCCAAGGGGGGTCCAACGTCCTGACTTTC
CDR3 protein: CASSQGGSNVLTF

clone size: -
V gene: TRBV28
J gene: TRBJ2-5
D gene: TRBD2
CDR3 DNA: TGTGCCAGCAGTTGGGGACTAGCTGGACAGACCCAGTACTTC
CDR3 protein: CASSWGLAGQTQYF

clone size: -
V gene: TRBV6-5
J gene: TRBJ1-2
D gene: TRBD1
CDR3 DNA: TGTGCCAGCAGCTCAACAGGGGATGGCTACACCTTC
CDR3 protein: CASSSTGDGYTF

clone size: -
V gene: TRBV5-1
J gene: TRBJ1-4
D gene: TRBD1
CDR3 DNA: TGCGCCAGCAGCATGGGACAGGGCGAAAAACTGTTTTTT
CDR3 protein: CASSMGQGEKLFF

clone size: -
V gene: TRBV5-6
J gene: TRBJ2-5
D gene: -
CDR3 DNA: TGTGCCAGCAGCCGCCGGCCGCAATTGTGGGAGACCCAGTACTTC
CDR3 protein: CASSRRPQLWETQYF

clone size: -
V gene: TRBV5-1
J gene: TRBJ2-6
D gene: -
CDR3 DNA: TGCGCCAGCGGCGTTAGCTCTGGGGCCAACGTCCTGACTTTC
CDR3 protein: CASGVSSGANVLTF

clone size: -
V gene: TRBV4-2
J gene: TRBJ2-7
D gene: TRBD2
CDR3 DNA: TGTGCCAGCAGCCAAGACGGGGGGGCCTCCTACGAGCAGTACTTC
CDR3 protein: CASSQDGGASYEQYF

clone size: -
V gene: TRBV6-5
J gene: TRBJ1-1
D gene: -
CDR3 DNA: TGTGCCAGCAGTTCCGCAGGCCCGAACACTGAAGCTTTCTTT
CDR3 protein: CASSSAGPNTEAFF

clone size: -
V gene: TRBV19
J gene: TRBJ2-1
D gene: TRBD2
CDR3 DNA: TGTGCCAGTAGCACTGAGCGGGGATTATACAATGAGCAGTTCTTC
CDR3 protein: CASSTERGLYNEQFF

clone size: once
V gene: TRBV2
J gene: TRBJ2-7
D gene: TRBD2
CDR3 DNA: TGTGCCAGCAGTTACCTGACCACTCTACTAGCGGGAGTCAACGAGCAGTACTTC
CDR3 protein: CASSYLTTLLAGVNEQYF

clone size: -
V gene: TRBV11-2
J gene: TRBJ2-1
D gene: TRBD2
CDR3 DNA: TGTGCCAGCAGCTTAGGTGGTGCGGGGGAGATGTACAATGAGCAGTTCTTC
CDR3 protein: CASSLGGAGEMYNEQFF